Described below is a single T cell receptor beta chain sequence and its context. In the authors' workflow: Estimation of nucleated cell counts was performed using reference gene primer amplification. The repertoire was sequenced with immunoSEQ multiplex PCR; TCRdb's copy has only in-frame clones and lacks some. D and trimming come from the DNA, and the V and J calls and clone size come from that table. The sample consists of almost 200,000 clones, approximately 88% of them appearing once. These data belong to a study of blood T cell repertoires in COVID-19. Germline V gene data show CDR1 as MDHEN and CDR2 as SYDVKM. The V and J ends lost 3 bases and 12 bases, in that order; junction bases with no gene match: 8. This CDR3 comprises 13 residues.

Sequenced material: PBMCs or T cells enriched from blood (not recorded which). The sequence was collected from a woman younger than 30 who had recovered from COVID-19. The rearrangement links TRBV28 to TRBJ1-5; TRBD1 matches at 7 bases. CDR3 in amino acids: CASSLGGGGDQHF. The CDR3 DNA reads as TGTGCCAGCAGTTTGGGTGGAGGGGGCGACCAGCATTTT. The full variable domain, with the rest looked up from reference TRBV28 and TRBJ1-5, is DVKVTQSSRYLVKRTGEKVFLECVQDMDHENMFWYRQDPGLGLRLIYFSYDVKMKEKGDIPEGYSVSREKKERFSLILESASTNQTSMYLCASSLGGGGDQHFGDGTRLSIL.